This T cell receptor (beta chain) was obtained from a study of control samples from healthy donors and cancer patients. Deletions cut 5 bases from V and 0 bases from J, with 8 bases between. This CDR3 has 14 residues. The V gene's germline CDR1 is MNHEY and CDR2 SVGAGI. The assay was immunoSEQ multiplex PCR, and TCRdb's table has in-frame clones only and misses some. The top ten clones hold just over 1% of a sample with around 150,000 clones, under 96% of them seen once. The clonotype comes from a woman in her twenties or thirties in good health. The rearrangement uses TRBV6-5 and TRBJ1-5; D is undetermined. What was sequenced was blood. The CDR3 loop reads CASSRMDSNQPQHF. CDR3 DNA sequence: TGTGCCAGCAGTAGGATGGATAGCAATCAGCCCCAGCATTTT.